Only one count was recorded for the clone carrying this T cell receptor (beta chain). CDR1 and CDR2 (germline): SGHRS, YFSETQ. The ends were cut back, 0 bases at V and 2 bases at J, with 9 bases in the middle. The CDR3 runs 14 residues. This specimen comes from a study of memory CD4+ T cells and cytomegalovirus serostatus. Single viable CD3+CD4+CD8-CD45RO+ cells were sorted as the memory CD4+ T cells. Donors' CMV status reflects serum IgG against pp150, pp28, p38, p52. TCRdb's table, derived via immunoSEQ multiplex PCR, lists solely in-frame clones and lacks some. The data show around 84,000 clones, approximately 80% seen once.

The TCR comes from an adult in good health and CMV-seronegative. The chain has TRBV5-1 and TRBJ2-7; D not certain. Sequenced sample: memory CD4+ T cells from blood. DNA of the CDR3: TGCGCCAGCAGCTTGGGGGTTTCGACCTACGAGCAGTACTTC. Translation gives CASSLGVSTYEQYF.